The 25 T cell receptor beta chains listed next were all sequenced from one sample in a study of OX40 agonist ivuxolimab in advanced cancers. The method was immunoSEQ multiplex PCR; TCRdb's version includes in-frame clones alone and lacks a portion of them. This sample has 73,000 or so clones; 88% occur once, and the top ten carry 0.75% to 0.85%. The sample consisted of CD4+ or CD8+ T cells sorted from blood, taken in a trial of the OX40 agonist ivuxolimab. The receptors originated from an adult with an advanced solid tumor such as melanoma, head and neck, liver or kidney cancer.

The chain combines TRBV7-8 with TRBJ2-5; 8 bases agree with TRBD1. The germline V gene encodes CDR1 SGHVS and CDR2 FQNEAQ. Trimming cost V 4 bases and J 0 bases; bases outside gene matches: 7. This CDR3 spans 16 amino acids. CDR3 in DNA: TGTGCCAGCAGCTCCGCGGACAGGGCGAACCAAGAGACCCAGTACTTC. It translates to CASSSADRANQETQYF.

This chain uses TRBV5-4 with TRBJ2-2; 10 nucleotides align to TRBD2. Germline V gene sequence: CDR1 SGHNT, CDR2 YYREEE (reference sequence). The V segment lost 7 bases and the J segment 6 bases; nucleotides outside the gene matches: 12. The CDR3 contains 16 residues. In DNA, the CDR3 is TGTGCCAGCGCCTACGGGGCTAGCGGGAGAGCCGGGGAGCTGTTTTTT. This encodes CASAYGASGRAGELFF.

The V gene is TRBV5-6, the J gene TRBJ2-7, with D perhaps TRBD1 or TRBD2 (5 bases each). The CDR3 covers 14 residues. The germline CDR1 and CDR2 sequences are SGHDT and YYEEEE. V shed 1 base and J shed 6 bases, with 14 bases lying between them. The CDR3 loop reads CASSLKYTGTEQYF. Written as DNA, the CDR3 is TGTGCCAGCAGCTTGAAGTATACTGGGACCGAGCAGTACTTC.

This CDR3 reads CASSSGGGGYEQYF. The CDR3 bases are TGTGCCAGCAGCTCCGGCGGCGGGGGATACGAGCAGTACTTC. This sequence joins TRBV11-1 and TRBJ2-7; 7 bases align to TRBD2. Trimming took 4 bases from V and 4 from J; bases not matched to a gene: 7. Per the germline V gene, CDR1 is SGHAT and CDR2 is FQDESV (reference sequence). This CDR3 contains 14 residues.

The V gene is TRBV14, the J gene TRBJ1-1; D is perhaps TRBD1 (5 bases). The CDR3 runs to 13 residues. Trimming cost V 2 bases and J 4 bases, with 8 bases left between them. In germline, CDR1 is SGHDN, CDR2 FVKESK. The CDR3 loop is CASSQSGGTEAFF. Written as DNA, the CDR3 is TGTGCCAGCAGCCAATCCGGGGGCACTGAAGCTTTCTTT.

The chain recombines TRBV30 with TRBJ1-3, with TRBD1 matching over 8 bases. V lost 2 bases and J lost 7; bases outside the gene matches: 7. This CDR3 region has 14 residues. Germline values: CDR1 GTSNPN, CDR2 SVGIG (reference sequence). CDR3 sequence: CAWSTGQGGNTIYF. CDR3 in DNA: TGTGCCTGGAGTACAGGACAGGGTGGCAACACCATATATTTT.

This clone was seen only once. The CDR3 sequence: CASSLGTGSSGNTIYF. CDR3 DNA: TGTGCCAGCAGCTTAGGGACCGGGAGCTCTGGAAACACCATATATTTT. The chain employs TRBV13 and TRBJ1-3, with D uncertain. The CDR3 has 16 residues. Trimming removed 0 bases from V and 0 bases from J, with 9 bases in between. Germline V CDR1 and CDR2: PRHDT, FYEKMQ (reference sequence).

The chain carries TRBV11-1 and TRBJ2-1; TRBD2 matches at 8 bases. Germline assignment: CDR1 SGHAT and CDR2 FQDESV (reference sequence). The CDR3 runs to 16 residues. Germline trimming cut 3 bases from V and 5 bases from J; bases unmatched to any gene: 9. CDR3 region: CASSFLAGSKNNEQFF. CDR3 DNA: TGTGCCAGCAGCTTCCTAGCGGGTTCAAAAAACAATGAGCAGTTCTTC.

The rearrangement uses TRBV5-5 and TRBJ1-2, with a possible D match to TRBD1 (5 bases). Germline lookup yields CDR1 SGHKS and CDR2 YYEKEE (reference sequence). CDR3 length: 18 residues. Deletions cut 4 bases from V and 3 bases from J, with 25 bases between. In DNA, the CDR3 is TGTGCCAGCAGCACCGTACGGCAGGGAGCTCAGAAGGACTATGGCTACACCTTC. Translating gives CASSTVRQGAQKDYGYTF.

The genes are TRBV10-1 and TRBJ2-3; perhaps TRBD2 as D (6 bases). The CDR3 is 14 residues long. Trimming left V 2 bases short and J 4 bases short, with 10 bases between. Germline V gene sequence: CDR1 WNHNN, CDR2 SYGVQD (reference sequence). The CDR3 nucleotides read TGCGCCAGCAGTGAGCGGGGGAAGTCAGATACGCAGTATTTT. This encodes CASSERGKSDTQYF.

The rearrangement links TRBV6-1 to TRBJ2-3, with TRBD1 matching 9 bases. Germline CDR1 MNHNS, CDR2 SASEGT. The CDR3 runs 15 residues. V shed 7 bases and J 4 bases; nucleotides not matched to a gene: 9. CDR3 DNA: TGTGCCAGCATGCTACAGGGGGCTGGCGCAGATACGCAGTATTTT. Translating gives CASMLQGAGADTQYF.

The rearrangement links TRBV15 to TRBJ2-3; D remains unclear. Germline assignment: CDR1 LNHNV and CDR2 YYDKDF (reference sequence). Trimming pared 0 bases from V and 4 bases from J, leaving 8 bases between. The CDR3 runs 14 residues. This chain's CDR3 is CATSRDRTPDTQYF. The CDR3 region has the DNA TGTGCCACCAGCAGAGATCGTACTCCAGATACGCAGTATTTT.

The V and J genes are TRBV25-1 and TRBJ1-1; maybe TRBD1 (6 bases). Germline loops: CDR1 MGHDK, CDR2 SYGVNS. The ends were cut back, 5 bases at V and 4 bases at J, with 20 bases in the middle. CDR3 length: 16 amino acids. The CDR3 region has the DNA TGTGCCAGCAGTTCTGGGGGCCTAGGCAAGGTCACTGAAGCTTTCTTT. It specifies CASSSGGLGKVTEAFF.

The gene calls are TRBV5-8 and TRBJ2-1; 10 bases line up with TRBD2. V lost 5 bases and J lost 8; bases outside the gene matches: 10. Germline lookup yields CDR1 SGHTS and CDR2 YDEGEE. CDR3 size: 15 residues. CDR3 sequence (DNA): TGTGCCAGCAGTTCAGGGGGACTAGCGTCACATGAGCAGTTCTTC. This gives the protein CASSSGGLASHEQFF.

The chain combines TRBV6-5 with TRBJ1-5; the D gene is possibly TRBD1 (5 bases). This CDR3 is 15 amino acids long. Germline CDR1 reads MNHEY; CDR2 reads SVGAGI. Trimming took off 5 bases at V and 5 bases at J, with 16 bases between the two ends. The CDR3 loop is CASSQSSRGYQPQHF. Here the CDR3 DNA reads TGTGCCAGCAGTCAATCCAGTAGGGGATATCAGCCCCAGCATTTT.

The table lists this clone with a count of one. V and J are TRBV29-1 and TRBJ2-6; D gene ambiguous. V lost 4 bases and J 2 bases, leaving 6 bases between the germline ends. CDR1 SQVTM and CDR2 ANQGSEA come from the germline V gene. This CDR3 spans 13 amino acids. As DNA, the CDR3 is TGCAGCGTTGTGAGTGCTGGGGCCAACGTCCTGACTTTC. Translation gives CSVVSAGANVLTF.

The V and J genes are TRBV19 and TRBJ2-2, with D possibly TRBD1 on 8 matching bases. Germline V gene sequence: CDR1 LNHDA, CDR2 SQIVND (reference sequence). The CDR3 is 17 amino acids. V was shortened by 1 base and J by 4 bases, with 16 bases between the two germline ends. This chain's CDR3 is CASSIGPQGGSTGELFF. In DNA form, the CDR3 reads TGTGCCAGTAGTATAGGTCCACAGGGGGGGAGCACCGGGGAGCTGTTTTTT.

The DNA for the CDR3 is TGTGCCAGCAGCGCCGCTTGGGGTGGGGCCTACGAGCAGTACTTC. Amino acid sequence: CASSAAWGGAYEQYF. The V and J genes are TRBV9 and TRBJ2-7; no reliable D call. Germline CDR1 and CDR2: SGDLS and YYNGEE. The CDR3 totals 15 residues. V was clipped by 3 bases and J by 2 bases, with 15 bases between them.

The chain recombines TRBV5-6 with TRBJ1-6, with TRBD1 matching over 8 bases. The germline V gene encodes CDR1 SGHDT and CDR2 YYEEEE. The CDR3 totals 14 residues. The ends lost 4 bases at V and 12 bases at J; junction bases unmatched: 9. DNA of the CDR3: TGTGCCAGCAGCCAGGACAGGGAACTTCGACCCCTCCACTTT. Translation gives CASSQDRELRPLHF.

The chain uses TRBV20-1 and TRBJ2-7; a possible D gene is TRBD2 (5 bases). The CDR3 is 11 amino acids. V lost 6 bases to trimming and J lost 6 bases, with 12 bases between them. Germline V lookup: CDR1 DFQATT, CDR2 SNEGSKA (reference sequence). Here the CDR3 DNA reads TGCAGTGCGACAAACGGAGGCGAGCAGTACTTC. Its protein is CSATNGGEQYF.

The CDR3 DNA is TGCGCCAGCAGCTTGACGTCGAGGTACTCTGGAAACACCATATATTTT. As protein: CASSLTSRYSGNTIYF. This rearrangement joins TRBV5-1 to TRBJ1-3; D remains ambiguous. Trimming took off 1 base at V and 0 bases at J, with 11 bases between the two ends. The germline CDR1 and CDR2 sequences are SGHRS and YFSETQ. The CDR3 spans 16 residues.

V usage is TRBV2 and J usage is TRBJ1-5, with D tentatively TRBD1 (6 bases). This CDR3 contains 15 residues. The germline V gene encodes CDR1 SNHLY and CDR2 FYNNEI. V shed 1 base and J shed 4 bases, with 11 bases lying between them. CDR3 in amino acids: CASSEEGVVNQPQHF. The CDR3 bases are TGTGCCAGCAGTGAAGAGGGGGTGGTAAATCAGCCCCAGCATTTT.

The J gene is TRBJ2-2, the V gene TRBV28, with D hard to call. With 8 bases removed from V and 7 bases from J, the gap between germline ends came to 11 bases. In germline, CDR1 is MDHEN, CDR2 SYDVKM. This CDR3 is 12 amino acids long. The CDR3 coding sequence is TGTGCCAGCGGCACCAAGGGCGGGGAGCTGTTTTTT. It yields the protein CASGTKGGELFF.

The gene calls are TRBV2 and TRBJ2-7, with 9 bases fitting TRBD1. The CDR3 sequence is 15 residues long. V lost 4 bases and J lost 3; bases outside the gene matches: 7. In germline, CDR1 is SNHLY, CDR2 FYNNEI. CDR3 DNA: TGTGCCAGCAGTGTCGCCGGGACAGGGATCTACGAGCAGTACTTC. Encoded protein: CASSVAGTGIYEQYF.

This clone was observed a single time. The rearrangement joins TRBV4-2 to TRBJ1-1; perhaps TRBD1 as D (5 bases). Germline CDR1 reads LGHNA; CDR2 reads YNFKEQ. This CDR3 has 14 amino acids. The germline V and J ends were trimmed by 4 bases and 6 bases, with 15 bases remaining between them. The CDR3 here is CASSRGDAQPEAFF. The CDR3 bases are TGTGCCAGCAGCCGGGGCGATGCCCAGCCTGAAGCTTTCTTT.